Sequencing of this T cell receptor (beta chain) was carried out in a study of shared clonotypes between healthy human individuals. Produced via immunoSEQ multiplex PCR; TCRdb's table is partial and in-frame only. The table includes 2 million to 3 million clones, 80% to 95% detected once. CDR3 length: 15 residues. Germline values: CDR1 SGHAT, CDR2 FQDESV (reference sequence). The sample was naive CD4+ T cells from PBMCs. Described subset: CD45RA+ positively selected. The chain carries TRBV11-1 and TRBJ2-5, with D perhaps being TRBD1 or TRBD2 (6 bases each). The DNA end favors TRBJ2-7, so the J call may be wrong. The source is a man aged 18 to 30 in good health. Some clones in this sample may be carry-over from other donors' samples. The CDR3 DNA is TGTGCCAGCAGCTTAGCGGTGGGGGGCCGGTACGAGCAGTACTTC. It encodes CASSLAVGGRYEQYF.